The 7 T cell receptor beta chains in this list originate from one sample, sequenced in a study of response to subunit inactivated influenza vaccine. One entry per CDR3 protein results from TCRdb running MiXCR on the RT-PCR reads. Among fewer than 550,000 distinct CDR3 sequences listed, over 25% were seen once. Specimen: CD4+ T cells sorted from PBMCs, collected about 5 days after vaccination. The receptors here all came from a man aged 50 to 59 who received an inactivated influenza vaccine.

This clonotype appeared many times. The chain joins TRBV11-1 to TRBJ1-2, with TRBD1 matching over 9 bases. The CDR3 is 18 residues long. V dropped 4 bases and J dropped 4; count of bases not matched to a gene: 16. Germline V gene lookup returns CDR1 SGHAT and CDR2 FQDESV (reference sequence). Here the CDR3 DNA reads TGTGCCAGCAGCTCCCGAAAACTACAGGGGGCGCGGGGCTATGGCTACACCTTC. It is translated as CASSSRKLQGARGYGYTF.

V gene TRBV20-1 combines with J gene TRBJ2-3; 9 bases line up with TRBD1. Trimming took 2 bases from V and 4 from J; bases not matched to a gene: 4. The CDR3 is 14 residues long. CDR1 and CDR2 (germline): DFQATT, SNEGSKA (reference sequence). The chain's CDR3 is CSARPTGGADTQYF. For the CDR3, the DNA is TGCAGTGCTAGACCGACAGGGGGTGCAGATACGCAGTATTTT.

V is TRBV5-1 and J is TRBJ2-5; 11 nucleotides align to TRBD2. This CDR3 has 17 residues. The germline V gene encodes CDR1 SGHRS and CDR2 YFSETQ. The V gene end was trimmed by 4 bases and the J gene end by 5 bases; junction bases not matched to a gene: 13. CDR3 bases: TGCGCCAGCAGCCCGGTACTAGCGGGAGTCAGTAGTGAGACCCAGTACTTC. The encoded protein is CASSPVLAGVSSETQYF.

The J gene is TRBJ1-6, the V gene TRBV5-1; D unresolved. The CDR3 is made up of 16 amino acids. V lost 2 bases to trimming and J lost 6 bases, with 15 bases between them. Germline CDR1 and CDR2: SGHRS and YFSETQ. The CDR3, as DNA: TGCGCCAGCAGCTTAGAGGACCCTCGTCTTAATTCACCCCTCCACTTT. Translation: CASSLEDPRLNSPLHF. Using reference TRBV5-1 and TRBJ1-6 for the parts outside the CDR3, the full variable domain is KAGVTQTPRYLIKTRGQQVTLSCSPISGHRSVSWYQQTPGQGLQFLFEYFSETQRNKGNFPGRFSGRQFSNSRSEMNVSTLELGDSALYLCASSLEDPRLNSPLHFGNGTRLTVT.

This clonotype was seen a few times. The chain carries TRBV12-3 or TRBV12-4 and TRBJ2-3; 14 positions match TRBD2. The CDR3 extends over 15 amino acids. J lost 8 bases, V lost 5 bases, and 6 bases had no gene match. CDR3 protein: CASSQPGLAGATQYF. In DNA form, the CDR3 reads TGTGCCAGCAGTCAACCGGGACTAGCGGGAGCTACGCAGTATTTT.

The genes are TRBV4-3 and TRBJ1-1; D uncertain. The CDR3 length is 15 residues. Trimming took off 0 bases at V and 0 bases at J, with 8 bases between the two ends. Germline V gene data show CDR1 as LGHNA and CDR2 as YSLEER. This CDR3 is CASSQDSGLNTEAFF. The CDR3 bases are TGCGCCAGCAGCCAAGATAGCGGTTTGAACACTGAAGCTTTCTTT.

The chain combines TRBV6-1 with TRBJ2-5, with 7 positions matching TRBD1. V was pared by 7 bases and J by 1 base, with 9 bases of the junction left unmatched. Germline V gene lookup returns CDR1 MNHNS and CDR2 SASEGT. This CDR3 is 15 amino acids long. CDR3 protein: CASTRQGSIQETQYF. The CDR3 DNA follows: TGTGCCAGCACACGACAGGGTTCCATCCAAGAGACCCAGTACTTC.